This T cell receptor beta chain was sequenced in a study of T cell responses to AZD1222 COVID-19 vaccine. Profiling relied on immunoSEQ multiplex PCR, and the TCRdb table lists in-frame clones only, not all of them. Among 120,000 to 150,000 clones listed, 90% to 95% were seen once. In regard to this clone: The antigen is undetermined.

General study points: Mapped onto spike, vaccine-associated CD4 TCRs spanned it and were dominant at 160-218 and 743-854. Spike-specific TCR breadth and depth went up after people got two AZD1222 doses.

Germline values: CDR1 SGHTA, CDR2 FQGNSA. The V gene end was trimmed by 4 bases and the J gene end by 3 bases; junction bases not matched to a gene: 9. The CDR3 spans 17 residues. The sample in question was peripheral blood, obtained on day 0 of MenACWY control vaccination. The sequence derives from an adult in good health. The chain joins TRBV7-2 to TRBJ2-6; 7 positions agree with TRBD1. CDR3 in DNA: TGTGCCAGCAGCTCCCGGGACAGCCTTTTTGGGGCCAACGTCCTGACTTTC. Translated: CASSSRDSLFGANVLTF. The full variable domain, rest sourced from reference TRBV7-2 and TRBJ2-6, is GAGVSQSPSNKVTEKGKDVELRCDPISGHTALYWYRQSLGQGLEFLIYFQGNSAPDKSGLPSDRFSAERTGGSVSTLTIQRTQQEDSAVYLCASSSRDSLFGANVLTFGAGSRLTVL.